This T cell receptor (beta chain) appears in the sequencing data of a study of cytomegalovirus exposure and HLA in healthy donors. This clone has just one count. Trimming removed 0 bases at V and 4 bases at J, with 13 bases between. The CDR3 contains 16 residues. Germline V gene lookup returns CDR1 MNHNS and CDR2 SASEGT. Primers for the PCR totalled 60 Vbeta and 13 Jbeta. Generated by immunoSEQ multiplex PCR, the TCRdb table keeps only in-frame clones and is missing some. The sample consists of about 50,000 clones, about three quarters of them appearing once. The TCR sequence derives from a young man in good health and CMV-seropositive. The sample taken for sequencing was PBMCs. The chain has TRBV6-1 and TRBJ1-3; D possibly corresponds to TRBD1 (5 bases). CDR3 DNA: TGTGCCAGCAGTGAAGCGATCCGGGGGAGCGGAAACACCATATATTTT. It translates to CASSEAIRGSGNTIYF.